Below are 26 T cell receptor beta chains sequenced from a single sample in a study of control samples from healthy donors and cancer patients. Assay: immunoSEQ multiplex PCR; the TCRdb copy retains only in-frame clones and omits some. This table has approximately 58,000 clones, around 87% appearing once. The sample taken for sequencing was PBMCs. The source of these receptors is a woman aged 55 to 70 with lung cancer.

V and J are TRBV10-3 and TRBJ1-1; unclear D gene. Trimming left V 3 bases short and J 0 bases short, with 5 bases between. The CDR3 sequence is 13 residues long. The germline V gene has CDR1 ENHRY and CDR2 SYGVKD. The chain's CDR3 is CAISDLMNTEAFF. The CDR3 nucleotides are TGTGCCATCAGTGATTTAATGAACACTGAAGCTTTCTTT.

The chain combines TRBV6-5 with TRBJ2-1; D may be TRBD2 (5 bases). Germline CDR1 and CDR2: MNHEY and SVGAGI. The ends were cut back, 6 bases at V and 0 bases at J, with 12 bases in the middle. The CDR3 runs to 15 residues. The CDR3 spells CASSTDWSSYNEQFF. DNA of the CDR3: TGTGCCAGCAGCACGGACTGGAGCTCCTACAATGAGCAGTTCTTC.

Turning to this clone: Other DNA variants within this sample encode the same CDR3. The CDR3 region has the DNA TGTGCCAGCTCACCGAATCTAGAGACCCAGTACTTC. This encodes CASSPNLETQYF. This sequence joins TRBV18 and TRBJ2-5; D gene unclear. Germline V gene lookup returns CDR1 KGHSH and CDR2 LQKENI. The V end was cut by 3 bases, the J end by 4 bases, with 6 bases between. The CDR3 has 12 residues.

The chain carries TRBV5-1 and TRBJ1-2; no firm D call. This CDR3 has 14 residues. V was clipped by 0 bases and J by 1 base, with 7 bases between them. Germline CDR1 reads SGHRS; CDR2 reads YFSETQ. CDR3 sequence reads: CASSLAGINYGYTF. The CDR3 bases are TGCGCCAGCAGCTTGGCGGGAATTAACTATGGCTACACCTTC.

The chain couples TRBV12-3 or TRBV12-4 to TRBJ1-2; D is undetermined. This CDR3 is built from 12 residues. The V and J ends lost 6 bases and 4 bases respectively, with 9 bases between them. Here the CDR3 reads CASRGLGYGYTF. The CDR3 DNA sequence: TGTGCCAGCAGGGGGTTAGGCTATGGCTACACCTTC.

The gene calls are TRBV7-2 and TRBJ2-2; 8 bases map to TRBD2. V lost 2 bases and J lost 5; bases outside the gene matches: 1. The germline V gene has CDR1 SGHTA and CDR2 FQGNSA. This CDR3 has 14 amino acids. The CDR3 DNA reads TGTGCCAGCAGCTTAAGCGGGAGTACCGGGGAGCTGTTTTTT. Protein sequence: CASSLSGSTGELFF.

By frequency in the sample, this clone is medium-sized (0.01 to 0.1%). The V gene is TRBV5-6, the J gene TRBJ1-5; TRBD1 matches 8 bases. Trimming removed 4 bases from V and 0 bases from J; junction bases left unmatched: 3. CDR3 length: 15 residues. The germline gives CDR1 SGHDT, CDR2 YYEEEE. The CDR3 loop reads CASSLTGDSNQPQHF. In DNA, the CDR3 is TGTGCCAGCAGCCTGACAGGGGATAGCAATCAGCCCCAGCATTTT.

The rearrangement uses TRBV19 and TRBJ1-2; D remains unclear. V was pared by 6 bases and J by 5 bases, with 19 bases between. Germline assignment: CDR1 LNHDA and CDR2 SQIVND (reference sequence). The CDR3 sequence is 15 residues long. The CDR3 is CASRRAPTEQYGYTF. The CDR3, as DNA: TGTGCCAGTAGGCGAGCCCCCACAGAGCAATATGGCTACACCTTC.

The V gene is TRBV7-9, the J gene TRBJ1-5, with D possibly matching TRBD1 (5 bases). This CDR3 is built from 18 residues. Trimming shortened V by 1 base and J by 0 bases, and 16 bases separated the two germline ends. Germline-derived CDR1 and CDR2 are SEHNR and FQNEAQ (reference sequence). The CDR3 region has the DNA TGTGCCAGCAGCTTAGGGGCTACAGGTTCGGATAGCAATCAGCCCCAGCATTTT. Translation gives CASSLGATGSDSNQPQHF.

This clone occurred once. The chain couples TRBV6-4 to TRBJ2-3; TRBD2 matches at 7 bases. CDR3 length equals 16 residues. V was clipped by 3 bases and J by 1 base; unmatched bases: 7. CDR1 and CDR2 from the germline V gene are MRHNA and SNTAGT. DNA for the CDR3: TGTGCCAGCAGTGAGGTGGCGGGAGTAGGCACAGATACGCAGTATTTT. Amino acids: CASSEVAGVGTDTQYF.

The chain has TRBV6-5 and TRBJ2-7; TRBD1 agrees at 8 bases. Trimming took 6 bases from V and 7 from J; bases not matched to a gene: 5. The CDR3 runs 12 residues. Germline V gene data show CDR1 as MNHEY and CDR2 as SVGAGI. CDR3 region: CASSRTGGEQYF. For the CDR3, the DNA is TGTGCCAGCAGCCGAACAGGGGGAGAGCAGTACTTC.

The chain employs TRBV5-1 and TRBJ1-2; D may be TRBD1 (5 bases). The CDR3 totals 14 residues. With 4 bases removed from V and 4 bases from J, the gap between germline ends came to 14 bases. Germline CDR1 and CDR2: SGHRS and YFSETQ. The CDR3 DNA is TGCGCCAGCAGCCCGTCATCGGGACTCTATGGCTACACCTTC. This translates into CASSPSSGLYGYTF.

The chain uses TRBV7-3 and TRBJ2-5, with 7 bases aligning to TRBD2. J was trimmed by 5 bases and V by 4 bases; bases with no gene match: 7. The CDR3 covers 14 residues. The germline V gene encodes CDR1 SGHTA and CDR2 FQGTGA. The CDR3 coding sequence is TGTGCCAGCAGCTCACGGGCGGGGGTGGAGACCCAGTACTTC. Its translation is CASSSRAGVETQYF.

This chain uses TRBV5-1 with TRBJ1-1; 7 bases fit TRBD1. Germline CDR1 SGHRS, CDR2 YFSETQ. With 3 bases clipped from V and 3 bases from J, the junction kept 5 bases outside the gene matches. This CDR3 comprises 14 residues. CDR3 residues: CASSSLTGYTEAFF. CDR3 DNA: TGCGCCAGCAGCTCTCTGACAGGGTACACTGAAGCTTTCTTT.

This clone was seen a few times. The V gene is TRBV14, the J gene TRBJ2-7, with 9 bases fitting TRBD1. The length of the CDR3 is 17 residues. Germline-derived CDR1 and CDR2 are SGHDN and FVKESK. The trim removed 3 bases at V and 0 bases at J, leaving 9 bases unmatched. The DNA of the CDR3 is TGTGCCAGCAGCCACTTGTGGGGACAGGGCTCCTCCTACGAGCAGTACTTC. Translation: CASSHLWGQGSSYEQYF.

This clone was seen a few times. The chain joins TRBV27 to TRBJ1-2; 9 bases agree with TRBD1. The J segment lost 1 base and the V segment lost 3 bases, leaving 0 bases of the junction unmatched. CDR1 and CDR2 (germline): MNHEY, SMNVEV (reference sequence). The length of the CDR3 is 14 residues. The DNA for the CDR3 is TGTGCCAGCAGTTTGGGACAGGGTAACTATGGCTACACCTTC. Protein sequence: CASSLGQGNYGYTF.

The V and J genes are TRBV5-1 and TRBJ2-2, with 10 nucleotides matching TRBD1. The CDR3 sequence is 15 residues long. Germline trimming cut 3 bases from V and 7 bases from J; bases unmatched to any gene: 6. Per the germline V gene, CDR1 is SGHRS and CDR2 is YFSETQ. CDR3: CASSSRQGAVGELFF. In DNA, the CDR3 is TGCGCCAGCAGCTCTAGACAGGGGGCTGTCGGGGAGCTGTTTTTT.

The CDR3, as DNA: TGTGCCAGCAGCGTAGAGGGGTCCGGGGAGCTGTTTTTT. Its protein is CASSVEGSGELFF. V is TRBV9 and J is TRBJ2-2, with D perhaps TRBD1 (5 bases). CDR1 SGDLS and CDR2 YYNGEE come from the germline V gene. V lost 0 bases to trimming and J lost 6 bases, with 6 bases between them. The CDR3 is made up of 13 amino acids.

The rearrangement uses TRBV5-1 and TRBJ2-3, with D perhaps TRBD1 or TRBD2 (5 bases each). Germline values: CDR1 SGHRS, CDR2 YFSETQ. CDR3 length: 15 amino acids. Trimming shortened V by 5 bases and J by 5 bases, and 18 bases separated the two germline ends. DNA of the CDR3: TGCGCCAGCAGGAGCACGAGGGGACGGGAAGATACGCAGTATTTT. This gives the protein CASRSTRGREDTQYF.

The J gene is TRBJ2-2, the V gene TRBV21-1; TRBD1, the table's D call, lacks a check against the DNA. TRBV21-1 is a documented pseudogene. The CDR3 spans 16 residues. In nucleotides, the CDR3 is TGTGCCAGCAGCATACAGGGGGCGCTGGGCACCGGGGAGCTGTTTTTT. Protein sequence: CASSIQGALGTGELFF.

The chain links TRBV6-5 to TRBJ2-7; 7 positions match TRBD1. J was trimmed by 2 bases and V by 2 bases; bases with no gene match: 6. Germline V gives CDR1 MNHEY, CDR2 SVGAGI. The CDR3 is made up of 15 amino acids. The CDR3, as DNA: TGTGCCAGCAGTTACCGGGACAGCGGTCCCTACGAGCAGTACTTC. It yields the protein CASSYRDSGPYEQYF.

The V and J genes are TRBV13 and TRBJ1-6, with TRBD1 identical over 9 bases. Germline V gene data show CDR1 as PRHDT and CDR2 as FYEKMQ (reference sequence). J was trimmed by 7 bases and V by 5 bases; bases with no gene match: 12. The CDR3 sequence is 17 residues long. The CDR3 region is CASSPRQGGKGNSPLHF. As DNA, the CDR3 is TGTGCCAGCAGCCCCCGACAGGGGGGAAAGGGGAATTCACCCCTCCACTTT. Full variable domain (outside the CDR3, taken from reference TRBV13 and TRBJ1-6): AAGVIQSPRHLIKEKRETATLKCYPIPRHDTVYWYQQGPGQDPQFLISFYEKMQSDKGSIPDRFSAQQFSDYHSELNMSSLELGDSALYFCASSPRQGGKGNSPLHFGNGTRLTVT.

The rearrangement joins TRBV21-1 to TRBJ2-3; the D call of TRBD1 is as the table states it, not checked on the DNA. TRBV21-1 corresponds to a pseudogene. The length of the CDR3 is 14 residues. The CDR3 here is CASSTDRGPDTQYF. Here the CDR3 DNA reads TGTGCCAGCAGCACGGACAGGGGGCCCGATACGCAGTATTTT.

J is TRBJ2-6 and V is TRBV5-6; no clear D gene. V lost 1 base, J lost 0 bases, and 14 bases lay in between. Germline V gene data show CDR1 as SGHDT and CDR2 as YYEEEE. The CDR3 has 18 residues. The chain's CDR3 is CASSLPSTGISGANVLTF. The CDR3 region has the DNA TGTGCCAGCAGCTTGCCCAGCACTGGGATCTCTGGGGCCAACGTCCTGACTTTC.

This rearrangement joins TRBV6-5 to TRBJ2-1, with D uncertain. Germline CDR1 is MNHEY and CDR2 is SVGAGI. Trimming stripped 2 bases from V and 6 bases from J, with 11 bases between. The CDR3 extends over 14 amino acids. The CDR3 reads CASSYDLSSNEQFF. CDR3 DNA sequence: TGTGCCAGCAGTTACGACCTCTCCAGCAATGAGCAGTTCTTC.

The count of this clone is one. The CDR3 nucleotides read TGTGCCAGCAGCCCTACTCCGTGGGAGCAGTTCTTC. It yields the protein CASSPTPWEQFF. This chain uses TRBV27 with TRBJ2-1; D not certain. This CDR3 comprises 12 residues. CDR1 MNHEY and CDR2 SMNVEV come from the germline V gene (reference sequence). Deletions cut 6 bases from V and 10 bases from J, with 13 bases between.